Listed here are 4 T cell receptor beta chains from one sample, sequenced in a study of coeliac disease. Data came from immunoSEQ multiplex PCR; TCRdb stores just in-frame clones and leaves some out. The sample shows around 1,700 clones, around 72% of them seen only once. Sample: lymphocytes from the gut lamina propria. These TCRs come from a human donor without celiac disease.

The gene calls are TRBV7-8 and TRBJ2-6, with 10 bases that match TRBD1. V trimming: 5 bases; J trimming: 2 bases; junction bases outside the gene matches: 9. CDR1 is SGHVS, CDR2 FQNEAQ, per germline. CDR3 length: 18 residues. In DNA form, the CDR3 reads TGTGCCAGCAGCCTTATGACAGGGGGCGCAACTGGGGCCAACGTCCTGACTTTC. Its translation: CASSLMTGGATGANVLTF.

The chain has TRBV7-9 and TRBJ1-1, with TRBD1 as a possible D gene (6 bases). The V end was cut by 2 bases, the J end by 0 bases, with 10 bases between. In germline, CDR1 is SEHNR, CDR2 FQNEAQ (reference sequence). The CDR3 has 15 residues. The DNA for the CDR3 is TGTGCCAGCAGCTTACCAGGGGAAGTGAACACTGAAGCTTTCTTT. Translating it yields CASSLPGEVNTEAFF. Together with reference TRBV7-9 and TRBJ1-1, the CDR3 gives the full variable domain: DTGVSQNPRHKITKRGQNVTFRCDPISEHNRLYWYRQTLGQGPEFLTYFQNEAQLEKSRLLSDRFSAERPKGSFSTLEIQRTEQGDSAMYLCASSLPGEVNTEAFFGQGTRLTVV.

The V gene is TRBV15, the J gene TRBJ2-1; the match to TRBD1 covers 9 bases. There are 16 residues in the CDR3. The V and J ends lost 3 bases and 7 bases, in that order; junction bases with no gene match: 10. The germline CDR1 and CDR2 sequences are LNHNV and YYDKDF (reference sequence). The CDR3 spells CATSSNSQGAGNEQFF. In DNA, the CDR3 is TGTGCCACCAGCAGTAACTCACAGGGGGCTGGGAATGAGCAGTTCTTC.

The rearrangement links TRBV9 to TRBJ1-1; D is unresolved. Germline V gene data show CDR1 as SGDLS and CDR2 as YYNGEE. The CDR3 covers 13 residues. V lost 0 bases and J 0 bases, leaving 3 bases between the germline ends. CDR3 region: CASSVALNTEAFF. The CDR3 coding sequence is TGTGCCAGCAGCGTAGCTCTGAACACTGAAGCTTTCTTT.